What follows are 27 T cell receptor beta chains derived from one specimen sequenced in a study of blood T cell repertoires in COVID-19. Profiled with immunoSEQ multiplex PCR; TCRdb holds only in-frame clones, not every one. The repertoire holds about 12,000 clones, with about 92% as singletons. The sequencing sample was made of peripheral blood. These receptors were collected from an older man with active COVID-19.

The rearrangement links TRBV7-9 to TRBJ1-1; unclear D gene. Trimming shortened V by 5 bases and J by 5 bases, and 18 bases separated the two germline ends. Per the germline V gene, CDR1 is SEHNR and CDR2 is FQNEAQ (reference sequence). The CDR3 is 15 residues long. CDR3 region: CASSPPGLRRTEAFF. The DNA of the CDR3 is TGTGCCAGCAGCCCCCCGGGCCTAAGGAGGACTGAAGCTTTCTTT.

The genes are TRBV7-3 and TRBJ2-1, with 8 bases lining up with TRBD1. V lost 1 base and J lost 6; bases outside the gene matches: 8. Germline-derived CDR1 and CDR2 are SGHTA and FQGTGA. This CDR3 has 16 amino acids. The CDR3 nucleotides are TGTGCCAGCAGCTTAAGGGGGACAGGTCGAGGCAATGAGCAGTTCTTC. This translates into CASSLRGTGRGNEQFF.

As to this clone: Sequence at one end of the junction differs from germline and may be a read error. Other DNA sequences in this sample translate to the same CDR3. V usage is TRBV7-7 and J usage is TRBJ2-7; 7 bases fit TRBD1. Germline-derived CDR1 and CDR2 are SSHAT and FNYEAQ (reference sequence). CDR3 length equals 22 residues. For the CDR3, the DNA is TGTGCTAGCAGCTTTACCCTTGACAGGGTGGGTACATTTCGTAAAAATACCTACGAACAGTACTTC. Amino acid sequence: CASSFTLDRVGTFRKNTYEQYF.

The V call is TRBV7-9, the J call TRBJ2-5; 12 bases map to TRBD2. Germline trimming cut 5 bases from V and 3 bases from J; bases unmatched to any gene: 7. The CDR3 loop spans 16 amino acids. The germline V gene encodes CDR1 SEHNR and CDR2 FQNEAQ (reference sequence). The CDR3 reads CASSATSGGVKETQYF. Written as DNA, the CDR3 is TGTGCCAGCAGCGCGACTAGCGGGGGCGTTAAAGAGACCCAGTACTTC.

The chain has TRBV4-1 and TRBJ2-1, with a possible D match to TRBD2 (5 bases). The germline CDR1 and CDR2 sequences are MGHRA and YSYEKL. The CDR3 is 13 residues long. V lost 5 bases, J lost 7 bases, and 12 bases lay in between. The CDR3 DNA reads TGCGCCAGCAGCACCGTCGGGGAGAATGAGCAGTTCTTC. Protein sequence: CASSTVGENEQFF.

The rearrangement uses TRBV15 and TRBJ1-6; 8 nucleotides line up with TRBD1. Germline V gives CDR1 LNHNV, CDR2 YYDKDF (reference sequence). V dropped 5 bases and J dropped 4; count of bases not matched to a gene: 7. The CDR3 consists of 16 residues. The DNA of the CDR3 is TGTGCCACCAGCCTCGGACAGGGCCTGTATAATTCACCCCTCCACTTT. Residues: CATSLGQGLYNSPLHF.

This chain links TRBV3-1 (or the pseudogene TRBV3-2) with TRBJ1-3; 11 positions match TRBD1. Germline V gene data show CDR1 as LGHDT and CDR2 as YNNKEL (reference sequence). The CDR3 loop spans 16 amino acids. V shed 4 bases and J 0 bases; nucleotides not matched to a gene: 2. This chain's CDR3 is CASSLGQGDSGNTIYF. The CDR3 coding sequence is TGTGCCAGCAGCCTGGGACAGGGGGACTCTGGAAACACCATATATTTT.

The CDR3 DNA reads as TGTGCCAGCAGCTCCACCGGGACAGGGGGAAACACCATATATTTT. It encodes CASSSTGTGGNTIYF. V usage is TRBV5-4 and J usage is TRBJ1-3; 9 nucleotides match TRBD1. This CDR3 has 15 residues. Germline CDR1 and CDR2: SGHNT and YYREEE (reference sequence). Trimming at V came to 3 bases and at J to 4 bases, leaving 5 bases not matched to a gene.

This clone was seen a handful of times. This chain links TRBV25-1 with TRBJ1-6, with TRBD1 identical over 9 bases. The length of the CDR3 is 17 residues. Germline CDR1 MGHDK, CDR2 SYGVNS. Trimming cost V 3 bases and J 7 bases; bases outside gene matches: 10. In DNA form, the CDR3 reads TGTGCCAGCAGTGACTTCCTGGAGGGACAGGGCAATTCACCCCTCCACTTT. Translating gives CASSDFLEGQGNSPLHF.

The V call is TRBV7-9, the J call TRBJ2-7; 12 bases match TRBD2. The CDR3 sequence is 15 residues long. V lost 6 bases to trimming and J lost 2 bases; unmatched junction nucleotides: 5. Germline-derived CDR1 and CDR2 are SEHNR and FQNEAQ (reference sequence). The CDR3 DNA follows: TGTGCCAGCAGATCTCTAGCGGGAGGGCCCTACGAGCAGTACTTC. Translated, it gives CASRSLAGGPYEQYF.

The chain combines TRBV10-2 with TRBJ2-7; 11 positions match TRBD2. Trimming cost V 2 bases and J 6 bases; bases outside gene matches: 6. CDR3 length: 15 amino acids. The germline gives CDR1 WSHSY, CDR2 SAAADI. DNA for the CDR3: TGCGCCAGCAGTGAGGCTAGCGGGAGGATCCTCGAGCAGTACTTC. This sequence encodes CASSEASGRILEQYF.

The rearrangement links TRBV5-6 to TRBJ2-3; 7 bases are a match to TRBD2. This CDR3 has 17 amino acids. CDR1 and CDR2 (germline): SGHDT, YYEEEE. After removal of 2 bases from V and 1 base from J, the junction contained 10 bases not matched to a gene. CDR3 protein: CASSFIPSGGGTDTQYF. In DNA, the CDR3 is TGTGCCAGCAGCTTCATTCCTAGCGGAGGCGGCACAGATACGCAGTATTTT. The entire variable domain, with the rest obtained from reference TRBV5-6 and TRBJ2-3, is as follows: DAGVTQSPTHLIKTRGQQVTLRCSPKSGHDTVSWYQQALGQGPQFIFQYYEEEERQRGNFPDRFSGHQFPNYSSELNVNALLLGDSALYLCASSFIPSGGGTDTQYFGPGTRLTVL.

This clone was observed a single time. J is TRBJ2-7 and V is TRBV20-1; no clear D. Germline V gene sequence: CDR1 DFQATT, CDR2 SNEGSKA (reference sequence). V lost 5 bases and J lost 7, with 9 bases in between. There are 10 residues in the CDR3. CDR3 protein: CSAPAGEQYF. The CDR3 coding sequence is TGCAGTGCTCCCGCCGGGGAGCAGTACTTC.

CDR3: CASSPNWANVLTF. In DNA form, the CDR3 reads TGTGCCAGCAGCCCCAACTGGGCCAACGTCCTGACTTTC. The chain employs TRBV7-6 and TRBJ2-6; unclear D gene. Germline V gene sequence: CDR1 SGHVS, CDR2 FNYEAQ. This CDR3 is 13 amino acids long. Trimming took 5 bases from V and 5 from J, leaving 7 bases between them.

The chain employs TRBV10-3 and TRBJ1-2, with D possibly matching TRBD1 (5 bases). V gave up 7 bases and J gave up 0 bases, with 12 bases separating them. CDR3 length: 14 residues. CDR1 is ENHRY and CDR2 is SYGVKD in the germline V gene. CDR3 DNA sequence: TGTGCCATCACGAGGCAGGGCGCTAACTATGGCTACACCTTC. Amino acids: CAITRQGANYGYTF.

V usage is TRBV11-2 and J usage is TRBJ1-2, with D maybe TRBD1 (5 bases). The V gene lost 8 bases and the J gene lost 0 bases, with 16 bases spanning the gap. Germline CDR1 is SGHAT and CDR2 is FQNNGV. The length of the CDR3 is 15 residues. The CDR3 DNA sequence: TGTGCCAGCGGGAAGGACATTCTGGCTAACTATGGCTACACCTTC. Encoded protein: CASGKDILANYGYTF.

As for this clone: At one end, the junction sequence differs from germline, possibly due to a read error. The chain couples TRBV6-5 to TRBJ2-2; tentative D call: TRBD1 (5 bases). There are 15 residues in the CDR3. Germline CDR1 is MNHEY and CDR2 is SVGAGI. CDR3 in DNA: TGTGCCAGCACTTACAGGAGCCAGAACACCGGGGAGCTGTTTTTT. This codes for CASTYRSQNTGELFF.

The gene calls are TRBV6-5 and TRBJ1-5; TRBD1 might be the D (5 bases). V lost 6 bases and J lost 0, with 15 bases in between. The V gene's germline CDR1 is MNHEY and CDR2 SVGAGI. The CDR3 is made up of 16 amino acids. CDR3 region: CASSYGAPYSNQPQHF. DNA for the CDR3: TGTGCCAGCAGCTACGGGGCCCCCTATAGCAATCAGCCCCAGCATTTT.

CDR3 in amino acids: CATSDQQRGANSYNEQFF. The CDR3, as DNA: TGTGCCACCAGTGACCAACAGCGGGGGGCCAACTCCTACAATGAGCAGTTCTTC. V and J are TRBV24-1 and TRBJ2-1, with 9 bases aligning to TRBD2. This CDR3 has 18 residues. Germline V gene data show CDR1 as KGHDR and CDR2 as SFDVKD. Trimming took 4 bases from V and 0 from J; bases not matched to a gene: 9.

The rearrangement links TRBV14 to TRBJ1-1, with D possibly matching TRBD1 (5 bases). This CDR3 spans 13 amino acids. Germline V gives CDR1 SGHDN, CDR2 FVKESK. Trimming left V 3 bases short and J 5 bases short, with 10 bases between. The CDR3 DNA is TGTGCCAGCAGCCACAATCCAGGGACTGAAGCTTTCTTT. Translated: CASSHNPGTEAFF.

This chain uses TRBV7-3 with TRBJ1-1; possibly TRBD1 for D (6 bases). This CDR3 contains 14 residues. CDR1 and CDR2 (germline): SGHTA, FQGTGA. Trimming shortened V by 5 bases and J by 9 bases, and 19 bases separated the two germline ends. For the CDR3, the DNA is TGTGCCAGCAGCCCGTCGGGGGGGGCCTTTAAAGCTTTCTTT. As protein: CASSPSGGAFKAFF.

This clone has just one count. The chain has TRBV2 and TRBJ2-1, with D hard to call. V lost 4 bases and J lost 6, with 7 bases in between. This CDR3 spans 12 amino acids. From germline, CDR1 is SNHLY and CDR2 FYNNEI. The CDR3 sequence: CASSAVVNEQFF. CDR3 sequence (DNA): TGTGCCAGCAGTGCCGTTGTCAATGAGCAGTTCTTC.

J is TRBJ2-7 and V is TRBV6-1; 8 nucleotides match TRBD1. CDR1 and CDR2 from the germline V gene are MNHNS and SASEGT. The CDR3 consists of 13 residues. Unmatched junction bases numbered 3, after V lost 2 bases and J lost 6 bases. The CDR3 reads CASSERDRSEQYF. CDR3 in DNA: TGTGCCAGCAGTGAACGGGACAGGTCCGAGCAGTACTTC.

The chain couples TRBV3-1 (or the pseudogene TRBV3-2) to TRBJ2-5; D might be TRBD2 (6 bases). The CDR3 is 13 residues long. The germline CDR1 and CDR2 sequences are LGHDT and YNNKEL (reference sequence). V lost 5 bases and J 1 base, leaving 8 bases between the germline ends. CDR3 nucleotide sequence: TGTGCCAGCAGCGTGGGACTCCAAGAGACCCAGTACTTC. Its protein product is CASSVGLQETQYF.

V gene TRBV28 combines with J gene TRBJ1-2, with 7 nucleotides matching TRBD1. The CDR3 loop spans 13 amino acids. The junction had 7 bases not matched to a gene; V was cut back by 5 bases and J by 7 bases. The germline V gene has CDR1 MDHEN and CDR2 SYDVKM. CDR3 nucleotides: TGTGCCAGCAGTGCAACAGGGGTTCGTGGCTACACCTTC. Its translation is CASSATGVRGYTF.

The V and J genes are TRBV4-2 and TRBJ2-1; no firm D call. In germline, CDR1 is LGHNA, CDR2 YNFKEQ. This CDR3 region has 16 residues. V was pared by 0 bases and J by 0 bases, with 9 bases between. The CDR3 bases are TGTGCCAGCAGCCAAGATGTAAAGAGCTCCTACAATGAGCAGTTCTTC. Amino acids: CASSQDVKSSYNEQFF.

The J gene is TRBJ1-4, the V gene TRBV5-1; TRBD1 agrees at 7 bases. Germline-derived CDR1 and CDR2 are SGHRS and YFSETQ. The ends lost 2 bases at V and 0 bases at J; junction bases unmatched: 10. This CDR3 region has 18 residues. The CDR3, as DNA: TGCGCCAGCAGCTTCGTGACAGGGTCTACTGCAACTAATGAAAAACTGTTTTTT. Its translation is CASSFVTGSTATNEKLFF.